The clone carrying this T cell receptor (beta chain) has ten or more counts. The antigen is unknown. The CDR3 spans 13 residues. Per germline, CDR1 MNHNS and CDR2 SASEGT. The ends lost 6 bases at V and 2 bases at J; junction bases unmatched: 1. This record comes from a study of response to subunit inactivated influenza vaccine. Study conclusions and caveats: Authors suggested each seasonal influenza vaccination recruits few new T cells.

TCRdb re-analysed the RT-PCR reads in MiXCR, keeping a single row per CDR3 protein. The sample carries roughly 500,000 distinct CDR3 sequences, 15% to 20% recorded once. Specimen: CD4+ T cells sorted from PBMCs, collected around 25 months after vaccination. The TCR comes from a man aged 50 to 75 who received an inactivated influenza vaccine. The chain has TRBV6-1 and TRBJ1-5; 7 nucleotides align to TRBD1. The CDR3 loop reads CASRTGRNQPQHF. CDR3 nucleotides: TGTGCCAGCAGGACAGGGCGCAATCAGCCCCAGCATTTT.